A selection of T cell receptor beta chains follows, all from one sample in a study of cytomegalovirus exposure and HLA in healthy donors. Sequencing was performed with immunoSEQ multiplex PCR; in TCRdb, only in-frame clones are kept and a portion is missing. The sample carries over 150,000 clones, approximately 80% recorded once. The sample consisted of PBMCs. These TCRs come from a man aged 25 to 45 in good health and CMV-seropositive. Each CDR3 is given with its conserved first and last residue. A D gene is named only where the DNA matches it firmly. Expanded clones are given a class, and other clones once, few, many or no size at all.

TRBJ2-6,TRBD1,.,TRBV2,TGTGCCAGCAAGGACAGGGTTTCTGGGGCCAACGTCCTGACTTTC,CASKDRVSGANVLTF
TRBJ2-7,.,.,TRBV12-5,TGTGCTAGTGCCCAGGACAGTTCCTACGAGCAGTACTTC,CASAQDSSYEQYF
TRBJ2-5,.,.,TRBV7-9,TGTGCCAGCAGCCCTCGCGGAGGTGAGACCCAGTACTTC,CASSPRGGETQYF
TRBJ2-1,.,.,TRBV28,TGTGCCAGCAGTTTCGGAGCGGTCGAGCAGTTCTTC,CASSFGAVEQFF
TRBJ2-1,TRBD2,.,TRBV5-6,TGTGCCAGCAGCTTGGGACTAGCGGGAGGGCCTGATGAGCAGTTCTTC,CASSLGLAGGPDEQFF
TRBJ2-5,TRBD2,.,TRBV18,TGTGCCAGCTCTCCCGGGGGGAGGGCCTCGAGAGAGACCCAGTACTTC,CASSPGGRASRETQYF
TRBJ2-7,TRBD2,.,TRBV4-2,TGTGCCAGCAGCCAAGACGCCGGGGGGGTGACGGTTCGCGAGCAGTACTTC,CASSQDAGGVTVREQYF
TRBJ1-5,TRBD1,.,TRBV28,TGTGCCAGCAGCCCTGGGACAGAAGTTAATCAGCCCCAGCATTTT,CASSPGTEVNQPQHF
TRBJ1-4,TRBD1,.,TRBV5-1,TGCGCCAGCTCGCCCGGGACAGGGAGAAATGAAAAACTGTTTTTT,CASSPGTGRNEKLFF
TRBJ2-1,.,.,TRBV4-1,TGCGCCAGCAGCCAAGTCCCCAACTCCTACAATGAGCAGTTCTTC,CASSQVPNSYNEQFF
TRBJ1-2,TRBD1,.,TRBV28,TGTGCCAGCAGTCCCTGGACAGGTCCCTATGGCTACACCTTC,CASSPWTGPYGYTF
TRBJ2-5,.,.,TRBV28,TGTGCCAGCAGTTCAGGGCATTTAAGGTCTGGTTTATTAGAAGAGACCCAGTACTTC,CASSSGHLRSGLLEETQYF
TRBJ2-7,TRBD1,.,TRBV29-1,TGCAGCGTTGAAGTTTGGGACAGGGGCTCCTACGAGCAGTACTTC,CSVEVWDRGSYEQYF
TRBJ1-3,.,.,TRBV28,TGTGCCAGCAGTAAAACTAGCTCTGGAAACACCATATATTTT,CASSKTSSGNTIYF
TRBJ2-7,TRBD2,.,TRBV6-1,TGTGCCAGCAGTGATTGGGCGGGAGAGGATGAGCAGTACTTC,CASSDWAGEDEQYF
TRBJ2-7,.,once,TRBV27,TGTGCCACCGGCGGCCGCTACGAGCAGTACTTC,CATGGRYEQYF
TRBJ1-1,TRBD1,.,TRBV5-1,TGCGCCAGCAGCCGGGACAGGAACACTGAAGCTTTCTTT,CASSRDRNTEAFF
TRBJ1-2,TRBD1,.,TRBV6-1,TGTGCCAGCAGTGAATTTTGGACAGGGGGTGGCTACACCTTC,CASSEFWTGGGYTF
TRBJ1-2,.,once,TRBV5-1,TGCGCCAGCAGTCTTGGCATCAGGGCCGACTATGGCTACACCTTC,CASSLGIRADYGYTF
TRBJ2-7,.,.,TRBV28,TGTGCCAGCAGTCGAACCAGATACTACGAGCAGTACTTC,CASSRTRYYEQYF
TRBJ1-5,.,.,TRBV7-2,TGTGCCAGCAGCTTAGTGGGGCAGGTCGATCAGCCCCAGCATTTT,CASSLVGQVDQPQHF